One sample yielded the 9 T cell receptor beta chains listed below, sequenced in a study of cytomegalovirus exposure and HLA in healthy donors. The PCR had 60 Vbeta and 13 Jbeta primers. Measured with immunoSEQ multiplex PCR; TCRdb has only the in-frame clones, and not every one. The sample holds about 160,000 clones; about three quarters are singletons and the top ten take under 2.5%. Material: PBMCs. The receptors come from a female donor in good health and CMV-seronegative.

This chain uses TRBV25-1 with TRBJ2-1, with D hard to call. V dropped 3 bases and J dropped 14 bases, with 8 bases sitting between them. Germline CDR1 reads MGHDK; CDR2 reads SYGVNS. This CDR3 region has 10 residues. The CDR3 region has the DNA TGTGCCAGCAGTGACAGAGGTGAGTTCTTC. It translates to CASSDRGEFF.

The CDR3 DNA reads as TGCGCCAGCAGCTTGGGGGAGTCCTACAATGAGCAGTTCTTC. It specifies CASSLGESYNEQFF. V and J are TRBV5-1 and TRBJ2-1; a possible D gene is TRBD2 (5 bases). CDR1 is SGHRS and CDR2 is YFSETQ in the germline V gene. The V and J ends lost 0 bases and 1 base respectively, with 5 bases between them. CDR3 length: 14 residues.

The chain recombines TRBV2 with TRBJ1-1; TRBD1 might be the D (5 bases). Germline lookup yields CDR1 SNHLY and CDR2 FYNNEI. Trimming removed 0 bases from V and 1 base from J, with 12 bases in between. The CDR3 is 16 amino acids. The CDR3 loop is CASSEARGLGNTEAFF. The CDR3 nucleotides read TGTGCCAGCAGTGAAGCCCGGGGGTTAGGGAACACTGAAGCTTTCTTT.

The chain has TRBV5-1 and TRBJ1-4; no firm D call. Trimming took off 1 base at V and 2 bases at J, with 6 bases between the two ends. Germline V lookup: CDR1 SGHRS, CDR2 YFSETQ. This CDR3 has 14 amino acids. This chain's CDR3 is CASSLQYTNEKLFF. The CDR3 nucleotides are TGCGCCAGCAGCTTGCAGTATACTAATGAAAAACTGTTTTTT.

The chain uses TRBV10-3 and TRBJ1-2; TRBD1 matches 11 bases. In germline, CDR1 is ENHRY, CDR2 SYGVKD. V lost 4 bases to trimming and J lost 4 bases; unmatched junction nucleotides: 20. The CDR3 sequence is 20 residues long. The CDR3 is CAISVLYLGQGAVDSYGYTF. CDR3 DNA sequence: TGTGCCATCAGTGTACTTTATCTTGGACAGGGGGCTGTAGATAGCTATGGCTACACCTTC.

The genes are TRBV4-1 and TRBJ2-1; 13 bases agree with TRBD2. CDR1 and CDR2 from the germline V gene are MGHRA and YSYEKL. CDR3 size: 17 residues. V shed 3 bases, J shed 8 bases, and the junction held 10 bases outside the gene matches. The CDR3 nucleotides read TGCGCCAGCAGCCAGTCACTAGCGGGGGGGTTATGGGATGAGCAGTTCTTC. Translation: CASSQSLAGGLWDEQFF.

The chain combines TRBV5-6 with TRBJ2-1; TRBD2 matches at 8 bases. The V gene's germline CDR1 is SGHDT and CDR2 YYEEEE. V was pared by 2 bases and J by 6 bases, with 4 bases of the junction left unmatched. The CDR3 totals 14 residues. CDR3 loop: CASSFRLATNEQFF. Written as DNA, the CDR3 is TGTGCCAGCAGCTTCCGACTAGCGACCAATGAGCAGTTCTTC.

The chain couples TRBV6-5 to TRBJ2-1; 9 nucleotides agree with TRBD1. Trimming at V came to 7 bases and at J to 7 bases, leaving 11 bases not matched to a gene. The CDR3 is 15 amino acids. The germline V gene has CDR1 MNHEY and CDR2 SVGAGI. CDR3 loop: CASTTSGQGLNEQFF. CDR3 nucleotide sequence: TGTGCCAGCACCACCTCGGGACAGGGTCTAAATGAGCAGTTCTTC.

The chain is built from TRBV5-6 and TRBJ2-2, with 14 nucleotides matching TRBD2. Germline V CDR1 and CDR2: SGHDT, YYEEEE. V shed 2 bases, J shed 1 base, and the junction held 1 base outside the gene matches. The CDR3 has 17 amino acids. The DNA for the CDR3 is TGTGCCAGCAGCTTCGGGACTAGCGGGGGGAACACCGGGGAGCTGTTTTTT. It is translated as CASSFGTSGGNTGELFF.